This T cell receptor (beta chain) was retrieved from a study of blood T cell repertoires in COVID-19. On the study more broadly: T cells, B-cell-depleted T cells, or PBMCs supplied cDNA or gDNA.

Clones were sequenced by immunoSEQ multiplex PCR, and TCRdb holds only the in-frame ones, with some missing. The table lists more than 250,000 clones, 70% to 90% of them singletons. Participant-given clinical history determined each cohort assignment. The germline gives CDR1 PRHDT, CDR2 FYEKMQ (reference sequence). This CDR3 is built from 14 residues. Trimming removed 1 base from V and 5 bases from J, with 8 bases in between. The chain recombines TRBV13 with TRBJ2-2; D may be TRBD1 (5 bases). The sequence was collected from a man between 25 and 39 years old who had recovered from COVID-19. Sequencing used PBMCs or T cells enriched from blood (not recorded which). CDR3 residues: CASSLEGLTGELFF. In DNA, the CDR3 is TGTGCCAGCAGCTTAGAGGGGTTGACCGGGGAGCTGTTTTTT.